The text below deals with one TCR beta chain. This sample stems from a study of blood T cell repertoires in COVID-19. Looking at the study overall: COVID-19 samples from acute and convalescent phases originated in the United States, Italy and Spain. PBMCs, B-cell-depleted T cells, or T cells provided the cDNA or gDNA that made up the material.

Germline assignment: CDR1 SGDLS and CDR2 YYNGEE. The CDR3 length is 15 residues. The V gene lost 0 bases and the J gene lost 6 bases, with 14 bases spanning the gap. Source study methods: Estimated nucleated cell counts came from reference gene primer amplification. Data came from immunoSEQ multiplex PCR; TCRdb stores just in-frame clones and leaves some out. The V and J calls and clone size were taken over from that table, and D and trimming were inferred from the DNA. The data show about 59,000 clones, 81% seen once. This receptor was taken from a woman older than 75 with active or convalescent COVID-19. Sequences were obtained from peripheral blood. V usage is TRBV9 and J usage is TRBJ2-3; possibly TRBD2 for D (7 bases). This CDR3 is CASSVEGGVWDTQYF. CDR3 in DNA: TGTGCCAGCAGCGTAGAGGGGGGGGTATGGGATACGCAGTATTTT.